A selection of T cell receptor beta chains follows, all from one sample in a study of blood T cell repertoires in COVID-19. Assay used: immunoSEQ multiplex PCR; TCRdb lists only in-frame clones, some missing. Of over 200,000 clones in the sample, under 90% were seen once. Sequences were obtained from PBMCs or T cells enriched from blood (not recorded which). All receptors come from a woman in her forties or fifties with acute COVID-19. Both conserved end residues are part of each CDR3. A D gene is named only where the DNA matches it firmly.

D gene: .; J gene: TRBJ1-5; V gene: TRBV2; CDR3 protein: CASSPSDQPQHF; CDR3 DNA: TGTGCCAGCAGTCCTAGTGATCAGCCCCAGCATTTT
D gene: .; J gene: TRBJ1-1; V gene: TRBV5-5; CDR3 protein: CASSKLQGNTEAFF; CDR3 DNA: TGTGCCAGCAGCAAACTACAGGGGAACACTGAAGCTTTCTTT
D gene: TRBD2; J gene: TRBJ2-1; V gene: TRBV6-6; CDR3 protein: CASQNPTGGSYNEQFF; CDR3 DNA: TGTGCCAGCCAGAATCCAACGGGAGGATCCTACAATGAGCAGTTCTTC
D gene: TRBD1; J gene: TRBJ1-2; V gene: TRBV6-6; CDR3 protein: CASRIQGADGYTF; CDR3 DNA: TGTGCCAGCAGGATACAGGGGGCTGATGGCTACACCTTC
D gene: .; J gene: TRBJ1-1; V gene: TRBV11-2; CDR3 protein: CASSLTAGDTEAFF; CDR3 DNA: TGTGCCAGCAGCTTAACCGCCGGGGACACTGAAGCTTTCTTT
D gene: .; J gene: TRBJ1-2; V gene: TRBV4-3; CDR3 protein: CASSQAGGYGYTF; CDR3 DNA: TGCGCCAGCAGCCAAGCGGGGGGCTATGGCTACACCTTC
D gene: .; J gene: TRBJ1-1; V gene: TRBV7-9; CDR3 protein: CASSLALVNTEAFF; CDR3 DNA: TGTGCCAGCAGCTTAGCTCTTGTGAACACTGAAGCTTTCTTT
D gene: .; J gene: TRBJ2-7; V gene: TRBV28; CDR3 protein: CASTPAGGGRNEQYF; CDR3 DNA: TGTGCCAGCACCCCCGCGGGTGGTGGGAGGAACGAGCAGTACTTC
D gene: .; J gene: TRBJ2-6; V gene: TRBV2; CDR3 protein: CASRGTNSGANVLTF; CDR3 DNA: TGTGCCAGCAGGGGGACAAACTCTGGGGCCAACGTCCTGACTTTC
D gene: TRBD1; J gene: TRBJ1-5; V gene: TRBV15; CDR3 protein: CATSRDWLVDRGHGQPQHF; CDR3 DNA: TGTGCCACCAGCAGAGATTGGTTGGTTGACAGGGGGCACGGTCAGCCCCAGCATTTT
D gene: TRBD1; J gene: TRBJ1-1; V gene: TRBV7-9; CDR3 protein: CASAGQGDWTEAFF; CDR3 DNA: TGTGCCAGCGCTGGACAGGGGGATTGGACTGAAGCTTTCTTT
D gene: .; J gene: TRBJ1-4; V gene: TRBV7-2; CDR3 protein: CASSLGGTLNEKLFF; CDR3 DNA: TGTGCCAGCAGCTTAGGCGGGACCTTAAATGAAAAACTGTTTTTT
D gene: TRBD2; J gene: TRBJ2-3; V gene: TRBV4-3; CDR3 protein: CASSQGSSGYTDTQYF; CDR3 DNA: TGCGCCAGCAGCCAAGGGTCTAGCGGGTATACAGATACGCAGTATTTT
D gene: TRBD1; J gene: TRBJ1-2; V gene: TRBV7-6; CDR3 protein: CASSIGQDYGYTF; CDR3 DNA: TGTGCCAGCAGCATTGGACAGGACTATGGCTACACCTTC
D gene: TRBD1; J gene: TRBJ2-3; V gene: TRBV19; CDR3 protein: CASSDRGQSSTDTQYF; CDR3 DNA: TGTGCCAGTAGCGACAGGGGCCAATCTAGCACAGATACGCAGTATTTT
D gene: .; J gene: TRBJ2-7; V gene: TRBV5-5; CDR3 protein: CASSTIRDITYEQYF; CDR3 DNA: TGTGCCAGCAGCACTATCCGGGACATCACCTACGAGCAGTACTTC
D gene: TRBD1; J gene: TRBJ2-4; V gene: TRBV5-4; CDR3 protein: CASSSSGTGGSIQYF; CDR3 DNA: TGTGCCAGCAGCAGTTCGGGGACAGGGGGCAGCATTCAGTACTTC
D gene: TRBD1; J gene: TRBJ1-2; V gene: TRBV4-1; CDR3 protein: CASSHLGQGRDGYTF; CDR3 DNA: TGCGCCAGCAGCCACCTCGGACAGGGCAGGGATGGCTACACCTTC
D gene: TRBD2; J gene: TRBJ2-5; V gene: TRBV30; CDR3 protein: CAWSEGLAGGETQYF; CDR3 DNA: TGTGCCTGGAGTGAGGGACTAGCGGGAGGAGAGACCCAGTACTTC
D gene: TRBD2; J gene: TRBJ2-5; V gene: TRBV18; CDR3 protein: CASSPRIAGAQETQYF; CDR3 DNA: TGTGCCAGCTCACCTCGAATAGCGGGGGCCCAAGAGACCCAGTACTTC